The present entry profiles one T cell receptor beta chain with its context. V was clipped by 2 bases and J by 5 bases; unmatched bases: 4. The CDR3 extends over 14 amino acids. Germline V lookup: CDR1 SGHKS, CDR2 YYEKEE (reference sequence). This specimen belongs to a study of blood T cell repertoires in COVID-19. Some clones are missing from TCRdb's copy, which holds only in-frame ones; the method was immunoSEQ multiplex PCR. The table lists some 30,000 clones, almost 90% of them singletons, with approximately 1.5% in the top ten. The sample consisted of peripheral blood. This clonotype was sampled from a man aged 55-75 years with active COVID-19. The chain has TRBV5-5 and TRBJ2-5; 9 bases match TRBD2. CDR3 sequence (DNA): TGTGCCAGCAGCTTTAGCGGGGGAGCTGAGACCCAGTACTTC. The encoded protein is CASSFSGGAETQYF.